This TCR beta chain was sequenced for a study of OX40 agonist ivuxolimab in advanced cancers. Study overall: Having had anti-PD-1, anti-PD-L1 or anti-CTLA-4 therapy before was allowed, and approximately 40% had some. Partial responses occurred in Three dose-escalation patients, one with hepatocellular carcinoma and two with cutaneous melanoma.

Germline V CDR1 and CDR2: LGHNA, YSLEER. The CDR3 is 17 residues long. Trimming removed 0 bases from V and 2 bases from J, with 16 bases in between. Concerning this clone itself: Its target is unknown.

Here immunoSEQ multiplex PCR was the method, and the copy in TCRdb shows in-frame clones only, minus some. Here the sample spans about 17,000 clones, around 93% being singletons. Study outcomes and limitations: Antigen targets of the expanded peripheral T cells went undetermined.

People who had autoimmune disease history or systemic immunosuppression were excluded. The rearrangement uses TRBV4-3 and TRBJ1-2, with a tentative D call TRBD1 (6 bases). Sequenced material: CD4+ or CD8+ T cells sorted from blood, taken in a trial of the OX40 agonist ivuxolimab. The TCR originated in an adult with an advanced solid tumor such as melanoma, head and neck, liver or kidney cancer. As DNA, the CDR3 is TGCGCCAGCAGCCAAGAGGTGGATCCAGGGGCCAACTATGGCTACACCTTC. Its protein product is CASSQEVDPGANYGYTF.